A single sample is the source of the 11 T cell receptor beta chains below, sequenced in a study of T cell responses to AZD1222 COVID-19 vaccine. TCRdb's table, derived via immunoSEQ multiplex PCR, lists solely in-frame clones and lacks some. The sample consists of just under 85,000 clones, less than 90% of them appearing once. The material sequenced was peripheral blood, taken on day 0 of AZD1222 vaccination. These receptor sequences come from an adult in good health.

The gene calls are TRBV5-6 and TRBJ1-1, with TRBD1 as a possible D gene (6 bases). This CDR3 comprises 15 residues. The V gene's germline CDR1 is SGHDT and CDR2 YYEEEE. Trimming left V 3 bases short and J 6 bases short, with 18 bases between. CDR3: CASSSPAGGLAEAFF. The CDR3 DNA is TGTGCCAGCAGCTCCCCCGCTGGGGGGCTGGCTGAAGCTTTCTTT.

V gene TRBV27 combines with J gene TRBJ1-6; the D gene is possibly TRBD1 (6 bases). Germline V gives CDR1 MNHEY, CDR2 SMNVEV (reference sequence). This CDR3 has 14 residues. The germline V and J ends were trimmed by 6 bases and 9 bases, with 15 bases remaining between them. The CDR3 is CASSQGQLASPLHF. CDR3 sequence (DNA): TGTGCCAGCAGCCAAGGACAGCTAGCTTCACCCCTCCACTTT.

This clone was seen once. This chain joins TRBV10-1 and TRBJ1-1, with unresolved D. CDR1 and CDR2 from the germline V gene are WNHNN and SYGVQD (reference sequence). This CDR3 contains 11 residues. V was clipped by 3 bases and J by 7 bases, with 6 bases between them. The DNA for the CDR3 is TGCGCCAGCAGTGAACGGGGTGAAGCTTTCTTT. Residues: CASSERGEAFF.

This clone showed up just once. The rearrangement uses TRBV28 and TRBJ1-6; D is unresolved. The length of the CDR3 is 11 residues. Germline lookup yields CDR1 MDHEN and CDR2 SYDVKM. The V and J ends lost 3 bases and 6 bases respectively, with 0 bases between them. This chain's CDR3 is CASSFNSPLHF. CDR3 in DNA: TGTGCCAGCAGTTTTAATTCACCCCTCCACTTT.

This clone was observed once. The gene calls are TRBV7-3 and TRBJ2-2, with D maybe TRBD2 (5 bases). CDR3 length: 13 amino acids. The ends were cut back, 0 bases at V and 7 bases at J, with 6 bases in the middle. In germline, CDR1 is SGHTA, CDR2 FQGTGA. CDR3: CASSLTGNGELFF. The CDR3 DNA reads as TGTGCCAGCAGCTTAACCGGGAACGGGGAGCTGTTTTTT. The whole variable domain, remainder taken from reference TRBV7-3 and TRBJ2-2, is GAGVSQTPSNKVTEKGKYVELRCDPISGHTALYWYRQSLGQGPEFLIYFQGTGAADDSGLPNDRFFAVRPEGSVSTLKIQRTERGDSAVYLCASSLTGNGELFFGEGSRLTVL.

Here the CDR3 DNA reads TGTGCCAGCAGTCGCATCATAAGCGGCACTGAAGCTTTCTTT. This sequence encodes CASSRIISGTEAFF. The J gene is TRBJ1-1, the V gene TRBV6-2 or TRBV6-3; no firm D call. Germline V gene lookup returns CDR1 MNHEY and CDR2 SVGEGT. This CDR3 is 14 amino acids long. V gave up 5 bases and J gave up 4 bases, with 14 bases separating them.

Concerning this clone: Other nucleotide sequences in the sample specify the same CDR3. The chain couples TRBV5-6 to TRBJ1-5; no clear D. Per the germline V gene, CDR1 is SGHDT and CDR2 is YYEEEE. CDR3 length: 15 amino acids. V lost 0 bases and J 2 bases, leaving 9 bases between the germline ends. This CDR3 reads CASSLGGLGNQPQHF. In DNA form, the CDR3 reads TGTGCCAGCAGCTTGGGAGGTCTCGGCAATCAGCCCCAGCATTTT. The full variable domain, in which reference TRBV5-6 and TRBJ1-5 provide the parts outside the CDR3, is DAGVTQSPTHLIKTRGQQVTLRCSPKSGHDTVSWYQQALGQGPQFIFQYYEEEERQRGNFPDRFSGHQFPNYSSELNVNALLLGDSALYLCASSLGGLGNQPQHFGDGTRLSIL.

The rearrangement links TRBV3-1 (or the pseudogene TRBV3-2) to TRBJ1-5; TRBD1 matches 9 bases. The CDR3 extends over 17 amino acids. Trimming removed 4 bases from V and 3 bases from J; junction bases left unmatched: 10. Germline loops: CDR1 LGHDT, CDR2 YNNKEL (reference sequence). Here the CDR3 DNA reads TGTGCCAGCAGCCGCTCCCCGGGACAGGGAAACAATCAGCCCCAGCATTTT. Protein sequence: CASSRSPGQGNNQPQHF.

The chain recombines TRBV5-6 with TRBJ2-7, with 7 bases identical to TRBD1. With 4 bases clipped from V and 4 bases from J, the junction kept 2 bases outside the gene matches. Germline V lookup: CDR1 SGHDT, CDR2 YYEEEE. This CDR3 is built from 12 residues. The CDR3 coding sequence is TGTGCCAGCAGCCGGACAGGTTACGAGCAGTACTTC. Amino acid sequence: CASSRTGYEQYF.

The chain is built from TRBV3-1 (or the pseudogene TRBV3-2) and TRBJ1-1; D ambiguous. The germline CDR1 and CDR2 sequences are LGHDT and YNNKEL (reference sequence). The CDR3 contains 14 residues. Between the trimmed V and J ends, which lost 4 bases and 0 bases, there was a span of 9 bases. The CDR3 protein is CASSPQSMNTEAFF. CDR3 coding DNA: TGTGCCAGCAGCCCACAGAGTATGAACACTGAAGCTTTCTTT.

This chain uses TRBV5-1 with TRBJ2-7; no clear D. The CDR3 totals 13 residues. Between the trimmed V and J ends, which lost 2 bases and 5 bases, there was a span of 11 bases. Germline lookup yields CDR1 SGHRS and CDR2 YFSETQ. The CDR3 coding sequence is TGCGCCAGCAGCTTTCCCGGCTCGGACGAGCAGTACTTC. Its translation is CASSFPGSDEQYF. The full variable domain, its missing parts supplied by reference TRBV5-1 and TRBJ2-7, is KAGVTQTPRYLIKTRGQQVTLSCSPISGHRSVSWYQQTPGQGLQFLFEYFSETQRNKGNFPGRFSGRQFSNSRSEMNVSTLELGDSALYLCASSFPGSDEQYFGPGTRLTVT.